Sequencing of this T cell receptor beta chain was carried out in a study of prognosis after radiotherapy for stage I lung cancer listed by TCRdb under 2021. General notes on the study: Between early 2018 and January 2019, fewer than 20 stage I NSCLC patients were enrolled in Nanjing, China. Stage I lung tumors that were newly diagnosed and primary were found in 14 to 15 patients, while 4 or 5 patients had oligometastatic NSCLC after surgical resection of the primary tumor. Every patient was deemed medically inoperable, more than ten because of comorbidities and over five because they refused surgery. The cohort was made up of some twelve men and a handful of women, with a median age of around 78 years and an age range of roughly 53 to 95 years. Squamous cell carcinoma histology was identified in more than five patients, and adenocarcinoma histology was identified in under 15 patients. Using image-guided IMRT or VMAT, SBRT was delivered in 3 to 5 fractions at a biologically effective dose of at least 100 Gy. In every patient, SBRT was given without any concurrent therapy. Distant metastases were developed by four of the 19 patients after SBRT, at a median of around seven months, whereas no significant progression was observed in the other 15 patients. The study profiled peripheral blood TCR beta repertoires from stage I NSCLC patients before and after stereotactic body radiotherapy and related them to distant failure. The study sequenced around 40 blood samples from 19 patients, one before and one after SBRT per patient. General findings and caveats noted by the study authors: Post-SBRT Shannon entropy and its change from baseline were lower in patients who developed distant metastases; baseline Shannon entropy was not associated with metastases. After SBRT, the count of unique TCR clones dropped from a median of roughly 9,300 beforehand to 6,000 to 7,500 afterward (Wilcoxon paired P=0.011). Whether the expanded TCR clones were tumor-specific was not determined. The study was limited by its small cohort and short follow-up, and the findings require independent validation. TRBV and TRBJ usage frequencies reportedly varied with metastasis status, involving two V genes at baseline and several V and two J genes after SBRT. No adjustment for multiple comparisons was applied to any of the reported P values.

Two rounds of multiplex PCR on genomic DNA were used to amplify the TCR beta CDR3 region. The first PCR round used primers specific to each TRBV and TRBJ gene, and the primer sequences were filed in Chinese patent CN105087789A. Universal primers were used in the second round of PCR. The Roche High Pure PCR Template Preparation Kit was used to extract genomic DNA from frozen PBMCs. Paired-end sequencing with 151 bp reads was performed on the libraries using an Illumina HiSeq 3000. The paper's processing steps were these. CutAdapt was used to remove raw reads lacking the multiplex PCR primer sequences. High-quality paired reads were merged into contigs with PEAR. By aligning each contig to reference sequences, MiXCR assigned the TRB V, D and J gene segments to that contig. To remove sequencing errors, CDR3 sequences were clustered according to base quality and sequence similarity. Diversity was calculated as Shannon entropy divided by the natural log of the number of productive TCR sequences. Clonality was computed as one minus the ratio of Shannon entropy to the natural log of the number of unique clonotypes. The Youden index of ROC curves was used to select progression-free survival cut-offs for repertoire metrics, and analyses were performed in R 3.5.3. TCRdb reran the public reads through fastp at Q25 and MiXCR, keeping productive beta chains. Rows with one shared CDR3 protein collapse into an entry with the most common genes and DNA. The V and J calls and clone size are TCRdb's, not the authors'. Within this sample are about 26,000 distinct CDR3 sequences, with about 32% of them counted one time only. The top ten hold roughly a third of the sample.

All patients had node-negative disease on CT and PET/CT, and none had a history of other malignancies or had previously received chemotherapy or radiotherapy. At each of the two time points, 6 to 7 milliliters of peripheral venous blood were collected into EDTA tubes. Ficoll-Paque Plus density-gradient centrifugation was used to isolate PBMCs. Samples were stored at -80°C immediately after collection until analysis. To note about this clonotype: The antigen it binds to is not known. It has no much larger one-base neighbor in the sample; base qualities were not kept.

V and J are truncated by 6 bases and 1 base respectively, leaving an intervening sequence of 10 bases. From its cysteine to its phenylalanine, the CDR3 spans 14 amino acids. Only the CDR3 DNA is retained, 42 bases long and in frame from the first base. Taken from the germline V gene (reference sequence), the CDR1 and CDR2 loops are MNHEY and SMNVEV. The chain employs TRBV27 and TRBJ1-5; no D segment can be confidently identified. The input for sequencing was PBMCs, taken before or after stereotactic body radiation therapy (not recorded which). The TCR was taken from a donor over 45 with non-small cell lung cancer. CDR3 sequence: CASSRRGSNQPQHF. In nucleotide form, the sequence is TGTGCCAGCAGCCGAAGAGGGAGCAATCAGCCCCAGCATTTT.